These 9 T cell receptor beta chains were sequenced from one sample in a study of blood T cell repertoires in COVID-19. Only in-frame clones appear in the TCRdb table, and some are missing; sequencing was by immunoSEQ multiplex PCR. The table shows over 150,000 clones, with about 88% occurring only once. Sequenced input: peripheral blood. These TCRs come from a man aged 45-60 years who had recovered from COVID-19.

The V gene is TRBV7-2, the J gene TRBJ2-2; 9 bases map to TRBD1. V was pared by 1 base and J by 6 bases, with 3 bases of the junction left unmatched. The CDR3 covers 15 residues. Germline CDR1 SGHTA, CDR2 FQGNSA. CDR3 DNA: TGTGCCAGCAGCTTAGAGGGACAGGGTCCCGGGGAGCTGTTTTTT. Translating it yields CASSLEGQGPGELFF.

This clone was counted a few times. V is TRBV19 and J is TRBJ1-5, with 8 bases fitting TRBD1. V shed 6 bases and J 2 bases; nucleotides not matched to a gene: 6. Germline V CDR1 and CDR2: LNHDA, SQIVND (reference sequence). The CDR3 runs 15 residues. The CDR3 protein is CASRRTGSGNQPQHF. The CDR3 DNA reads TGTGCCAGTAGAAGGACAGGGTCCGGCAATCAGCCCCAGCATTTT.

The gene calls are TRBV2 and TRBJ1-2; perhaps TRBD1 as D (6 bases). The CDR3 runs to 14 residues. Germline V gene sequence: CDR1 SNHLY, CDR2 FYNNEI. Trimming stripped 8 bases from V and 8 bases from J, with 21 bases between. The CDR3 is CASRGQLHGEGYTF. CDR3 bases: TGTGCCAGCCGTGGACAGCTACACGGAGAGGGCTACACCTTC.

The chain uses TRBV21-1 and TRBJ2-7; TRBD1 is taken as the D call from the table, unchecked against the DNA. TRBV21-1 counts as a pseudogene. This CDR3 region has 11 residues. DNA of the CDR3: TGTGCCAGGACAGTCCCCTACGAGCAGTACTTC. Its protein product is CARTVPYEQYF.

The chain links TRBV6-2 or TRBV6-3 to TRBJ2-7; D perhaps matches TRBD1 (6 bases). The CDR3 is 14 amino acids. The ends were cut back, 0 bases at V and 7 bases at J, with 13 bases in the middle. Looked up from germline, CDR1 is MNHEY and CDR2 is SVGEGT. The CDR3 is CASSYSLAGVEQYF. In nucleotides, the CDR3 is TGTGCCAGCAGTTACTCCTTAGCAGGGGTTGAGCAGTACTTC.

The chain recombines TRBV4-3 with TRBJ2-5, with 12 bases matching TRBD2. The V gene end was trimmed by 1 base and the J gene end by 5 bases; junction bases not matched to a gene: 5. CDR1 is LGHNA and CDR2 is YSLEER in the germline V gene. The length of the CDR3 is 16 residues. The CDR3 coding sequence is TGCGCCAGCAGCCAAGGGCTAGCGGGGGGGCAGGAGACCCAGTACTTC. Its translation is CASSQGLAGGQETQYF.

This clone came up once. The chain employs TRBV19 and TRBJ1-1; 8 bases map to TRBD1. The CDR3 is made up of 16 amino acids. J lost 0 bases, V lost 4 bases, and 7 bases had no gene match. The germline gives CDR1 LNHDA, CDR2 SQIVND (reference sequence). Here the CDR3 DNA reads TGTGCCAGTAGTAGAAAGACAGGGGCGATGAACACTGAAGCTTTCTTT. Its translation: CASSRKTGAMNTEAFF.

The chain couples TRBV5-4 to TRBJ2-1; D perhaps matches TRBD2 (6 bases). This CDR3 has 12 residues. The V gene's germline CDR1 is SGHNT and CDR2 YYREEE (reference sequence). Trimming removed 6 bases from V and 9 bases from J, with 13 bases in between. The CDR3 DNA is TGTGCCAGCAATGGAGACGGGGGTGAGCAGTTCTTC. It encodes CASNGDGGEQFF.

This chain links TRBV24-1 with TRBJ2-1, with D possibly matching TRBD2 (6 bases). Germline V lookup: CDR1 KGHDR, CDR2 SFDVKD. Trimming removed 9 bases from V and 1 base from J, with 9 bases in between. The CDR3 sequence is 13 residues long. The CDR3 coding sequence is TGTGCCACCCAGGAGGGGTCCTACAATGAGCAGTTCTTC. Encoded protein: CATQEGSYNEQFF.